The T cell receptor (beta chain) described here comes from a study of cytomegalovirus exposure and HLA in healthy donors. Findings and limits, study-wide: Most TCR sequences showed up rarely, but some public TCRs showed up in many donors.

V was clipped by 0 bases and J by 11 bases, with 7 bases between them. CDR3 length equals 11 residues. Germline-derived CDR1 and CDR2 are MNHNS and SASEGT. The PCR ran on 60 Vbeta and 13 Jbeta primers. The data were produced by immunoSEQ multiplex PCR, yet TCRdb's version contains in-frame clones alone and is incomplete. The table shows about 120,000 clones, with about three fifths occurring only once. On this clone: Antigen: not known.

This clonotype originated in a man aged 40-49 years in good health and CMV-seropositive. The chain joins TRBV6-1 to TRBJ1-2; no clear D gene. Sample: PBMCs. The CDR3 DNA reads TGTGCCAGCAGTGAAGCGACATTTTACACCTTC. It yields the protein CASSEATFYTF.